This T cell receptor beta chain came from a study of blood T cell repertoires in COVID-19. With 1 base clipped from V and 6 bases from J, the junction kept 6 bases outside the gene matches. From germline, CDR1 is SGHVS and CDR2 FQNEAQ. The CDR3 totals 15 residues. Profiling relied on immunoSEQ multiplex PCR, and the TCRdb table lists in-frame clones only, not all of them. This table has 45,000 to 55,000 clones, approximately 86% appearing once. Material: peripheral blood. This TCR was recovered from a man in his 70s with active COVID-19. V usage is TRBV7-8 and J usage is TRBJ2-7, with 10 positions matching TRBD1. Written as DNA, the CDR3 is TGTGCCAGCAGCTTAGTCGGGACAGGGGTCGGCGAGCAGTACTTC. Its translation: CASSLVGTGVGEQYF.